The 3 T cell receptor beta chains listed next were all sequenced from one sample in a study of T cell repertoires in cytomegalovirus infection. TCRdb re-analysed the reads in MiXCR, keeping a single row per CDR3 protein. The data hold about 78,000 distinct CDR3 sequences, with 35% to 45% observed a single time. The antigens for these receptors are not known. The sample here was CD8+ T cells from cultured PBMCs, taken from culture after CMV antigen stimulation. Every receptor here comes from a human donor in good health (CMV status not recorded). Some clones in this sample may be carry-over from other donors' samples.

The CDR3, as DNA: TGTGCCAGCAGTTTAAGGGGGGGGCCCGTCCACAATGAGCAGTTCTTC. It translates to CASSLRGGPVHNEQFF. The chain has TRBV28 and TRBJ2-1, with a weak D call TRBD2 (7 bases). Trimming removed 2 bases from V and 5 bases from J, with 16 bases in between. The CDR3 is 16 amino acids. Per the germline V gene, CDR1 is MDHEN and CDR2 is SYDVKM.

V gene TRBV3-1 combines with J gene TRBJ2-7, with D perhaps TRBD2 (5 bases). The length of the CDR3 is 13 residues. V was pared by 2 bases and J by 6 bases, with 11 bases between. Germline V gives CDR1 LGHDT, CDR2 YNNKEL (reference sequence). The CDR3 nucleotides read TGTGCCAGCAGCCAACAGCAAGGAGGCGAGCAGTACTTC. This translates into CASSQQQGGEQYF.

The chain couples TRBV27 to TRBJ2-3; TRBD2 matches at 8 bases. V gave up 3 bases and J gave up 2 bases; unmatched junction bases: 13. Germline CDR1 MNHEY, CDR2 SMNVEV (reference sequence). This CDR3 spans 18 amino acids. The CDR3: CASSFGPGGVDNTDTQYF. In nucleotides, the CDR3 is TGTGCCAGCAGTTTTGGGCCGGGGGGGGTGGATAACACAGATACGCAGTATTTT.